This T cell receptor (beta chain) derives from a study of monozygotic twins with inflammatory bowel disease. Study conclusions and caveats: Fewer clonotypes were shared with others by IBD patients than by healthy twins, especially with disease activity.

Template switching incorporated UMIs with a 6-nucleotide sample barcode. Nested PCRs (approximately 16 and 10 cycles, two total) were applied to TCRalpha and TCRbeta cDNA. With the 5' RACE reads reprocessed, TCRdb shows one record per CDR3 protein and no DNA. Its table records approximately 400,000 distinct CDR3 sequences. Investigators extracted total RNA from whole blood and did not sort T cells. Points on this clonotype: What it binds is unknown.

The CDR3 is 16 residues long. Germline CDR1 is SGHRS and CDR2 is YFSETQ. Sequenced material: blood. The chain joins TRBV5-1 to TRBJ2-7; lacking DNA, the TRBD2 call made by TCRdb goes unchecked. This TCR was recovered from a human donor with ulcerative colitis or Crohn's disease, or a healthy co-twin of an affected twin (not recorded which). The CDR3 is CASRSPGLAGGLEQYF.